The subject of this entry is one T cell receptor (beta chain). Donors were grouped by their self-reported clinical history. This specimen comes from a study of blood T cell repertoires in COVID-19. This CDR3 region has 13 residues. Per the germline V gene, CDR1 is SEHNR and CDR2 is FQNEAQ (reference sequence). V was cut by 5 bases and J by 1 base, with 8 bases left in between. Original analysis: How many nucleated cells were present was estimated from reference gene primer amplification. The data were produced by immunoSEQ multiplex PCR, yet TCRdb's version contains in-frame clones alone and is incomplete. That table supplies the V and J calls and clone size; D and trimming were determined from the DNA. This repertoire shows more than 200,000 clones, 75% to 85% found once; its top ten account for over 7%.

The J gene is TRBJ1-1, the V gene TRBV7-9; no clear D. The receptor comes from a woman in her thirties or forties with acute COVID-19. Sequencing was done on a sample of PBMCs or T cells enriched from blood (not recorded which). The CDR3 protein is CASSRYKNTEAFF. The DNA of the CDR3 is TGTGCCAGCAGCCGTTACAAGAACACTGAAGCTTTCTTT. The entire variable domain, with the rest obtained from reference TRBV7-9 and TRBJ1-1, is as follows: DTGVSQNPRHKITKRGQNVTFRCDPISEHNRLYWYRQTLGQGPEFLTYFQNEAQLEKSRLLSDRFSAERPKGSFSTLEIQRTEQGDSAMYLCASSRYKNTEAFFGQGTRLTVV.